This T cell receptor beta chain was profiled in a study of control samples from healthy donors and cancer patients. Profiling relied on immunoSEQ multiplex PCR, and the TCRdb table lists in-frame clones only, not all of them. Here the sample spans about 55,000 clones, roughly 95% being singletons. Germline values: CDR1 DFQATT, CDR2 SNEGSKA (reference sequence). V was shortened by 3 bases and J by 0 bases, with 9 bases between the two germline ends. The length of the CDR3 is 14 residues. The sequenced sample consisted of blood. This receptor was obtained from a woman aged 18-35 years in good health. This rearrangement joins TRBV20-1 to TRBJ2-1; D is unclear. The DNA of the CDR3 is TGCAGTGCTAGTACTGCGAGCTCCTACAATGAGCAGTTCTTC. Its protein product is CSASTASSYNEQFF.